The rows below give T cell receptor beta chains drawn from one sample of a study of blood T cell repertoires in COVID-19. Sequencing was performed with immunoSEQ multiplex PCR; in TCRdb, only in-frame clones are kept and a portion is missing. This table holds around 300,000 clones, 90% found once. Source material: peripheral blood. These receptors came from a woman between 35 and 50 years old with acute or convalescent COVID-19. Both conserved end residues are part of each CDR3. The D gene is left open where the match is weak. Where a row states a size, it is once, few, many or the class of an expanded clone; other rows omit it.

D	length	size	V	J	CDR3	DNA
-	15	-	TRBV6-5	TRBJ2-6	CASRPGMSGANVLTF	TGTGCCAGCAGACCCGGGATGTCTGGGGCCAACGTCCTGACTTTC
TRBD1	14	once	TRBV11-2	TRBJ1-3	CASSSYTGEWTIYF	TGTGCCAGCAGCTCATACACAGGGGAGTGGACCATATATTTT
-	13	-	TRBV5-1	TRBJ1-1	CASSQGENTEAFF	TGCGCCAGCAGCCAGGGTGAGAACACTGAAGCTTTCTTT
TRBD1	17	few	TRBV11-2	TRBJ2-2	CASSLLARQGYTGELFF	TGTGCCAGCAGCTTATTGGCTCGACAGGGTTACACCGGGGAGCTGTTTTTT
-	13	-	TRBV6-5	TRBJ1-2	CASSPTGVSGYTF	TGTGCCAGCAGTCCTACGGGGGTGAGCGGCTACACCTTC
-	11	-	TRBV5-4	TRBJ2-1	CASSPTGAQFF	TGTGCCAGCAGCCCCACAGGAGCTCAGTTCTTC
-	14	-	TRBV30	TRBJ2-3	CAWSVLGFTDTQYF	TGTGCCTGGAGTGTACTGGGCTTCACAGATACGCAGTATTTT
TRBD2	14	-	TRBV5-1	TRBJ2-3	CASSRTSITDTQYF	TGCGCCAGCTCCAGGACTAGCATCACAGATACGCAGTATTTT
TRBD2	15	-	TRBV10-2	TRBJ2-1	CASGRRLAGGNEQFF	TGCGCCAGCGGACGGCGGCTAGCGGGGGGAAATGAGCAGTTCTTC
-	14	-	TRBV7-8	TRBJ1-1	CASSLINTDTEAFF	TGTGCCAGCAGCTTAATTAATACGGACACTGAAGCTTTCTTT
-	16	-	TRBV19	TRBJ2-5	CASSDPYRVSQETQYF	TGTGCCAGTAGTGACCCTTACAGGGTAAGCCAAGAGACCCAGTACTTC